This TCR beta chain was captured by sequencing in a study of OX40 agonist ivuxolimab in advanced cancers. General study findings and limits: There was clonal expansion of CD4+ and CD8+ blood T cells by week 6 at 0.1 to 3.0 mg/kg.

Notes on this clone: Its target is unknown.

Profiled with immunoSEQ multiplex PCR; TCRdb holds only in-frame clones, not every one. Here the sample spans some 100,000 clones, 90% to 95% being singletons. Germline-derived CDR1 and CDR2 are SGHNT and YYREEE (reference sequence). Trimming removed 0 bases at V and 0 bases at J, with 7 bases between. The CDR3 spans 15 residues. The chain links TRBV5-4 to TRBJ1-3; possibly TRBD1 for D (5 bases). The TCR comes from an adult with an advanced solid tumor such as melanoma, head and neck, liver or kidney cancer. Sample: CD4+ or CD8+ T cells sorted from blood, taken in a trial of the OX40 agonist ivuxolimab. CDR3 protein: CASSLEGTSGNTIYF. The CDR3 DNA follows: TGTGCCAGCAGCTTGGAGGGGACCTCTGGAAACACCATATATTTT.